This is a list of T cell receptor beta chains from one sample in a study of chronic HIV infection and antiretroviral therapy. One entry per CDR3 protein results from TCRdb running MiXCR on the 5' RACE reads. The sample holds approximately 40,000 distinct CDR3 sequences, roughly 8% seen once. Input material: peripheral blood. The receptors originated from an adult who had HIV and had not received antiretroviral therapy, or was an uninfected healthy control (not recorded which). CDR3s include the opening cysteine and the closing phenylalanine or tryptophan. D genes are given only for firm matches.

TRBV9	-	CASSAPVSGELFF
TRBV30	-	CAWSLVAKTQYF
TRBV7-9	-	CASSLVDGELFF
TRBV3-1	TRBD2	CASSQSGTRRTQETQYF
TRBV12-5	-	CASGLVMAQSNQPQHF
TRBV28	-	CASSLRWQASYEQYF
TRBV7-3	TRBD1	CASSSIGQGQETQYF
TRBV4-1	TRBD1	CASSQAGGSNQPQHF
TRBV6-6	-	CASSYLTQPMNTEAFF
TRBV29-1	-	CSVVGGANYGYTF
TRBV20-1	-	CSARDGTDVYEQYF
TRBV28	TRBD1	CASSLTGASGANVLTF
TRBV7-6	-	CASSKRAQTLYEQYF
TRBV11-2	-	CASSWAHGQPQHF
TRBV28	-	CASSLSGNHEQYF
TRBV29-1	TRBD2	CSVESAGVETQYF
TRBV20-1	-	CSARDLQGGYEQYF
TRBV20-1	TRBD1	CSAIQGIVGELFF
TRBV29-1	-	CSVDSSISAADTQYF
TRBV2	-	CASARGYNQPQHF
TRBV4-2	-	CASSQGQSYNEQFF
TRBV11-2	-	CASSALPSYEQYF
TRBV12-3/TRBV12-4	-	CASSFRRDEKLFF
TRBV28	TRBD1	CASSLGGGASVQPQHF
TRBV4-1	TRBD1	CASSLRTGGGNEQFF
TRBV6-5	-	CASRSFPGAGNTIYF
TRBV29-1	-	CSVEEGANYGYTF
TRBV29-1	TRBD1	CSVEGTGVSETQYF
TRBV9	TRBD1	CASSHRDTQGASGNTIYF
TRBV27	-	CATLDRSNTEAFF